The 18 T cell receptor beta chains below all came from one sample that was sequenced in a study of OX40 agonist ivuxolimab in advanced cancers. To prepare the library, the immunoSEQ multiplex PCR assay was applied. In its TCRdb copy, this immuneACCESS table keeps in-frame sequences only and misses some clones. Where compared with another copy, unresolved V genes explain less than half of these, and the others have no known cause. In this sample the table shows roughly 62,000 clones, about 92% of which occur a single time. The top ten hold less than 0.7% of the sample. Sequenced here: CD4+ or CD8+ T cells sorted from blood, sampled in a trial of the OX40 agonist ivuxolimab. The receptors shown here come from an adult with an advanced solid tumor such as melanoma, head and neck, liver or kidney cancer.

This chain uses TRBV11-2 with TRBJ2-2; the D is unclear. V lost 1 base to trimming and J lost 4 bases, with 7 bases between them. The CDR3 is 14 residues long. Germline loops: CDR1 SGHAT, CDR2 FQNNGV. CDR3 region: CASSLAGSTGELFF. CDR3 bases: TGTGCCAGCAGCTTAGCGGGCAGCACCGGGGAGCTGTTTTTT.

The rearrangement links TRBV6-5 to TRBJ2-3; D is unclear. Germline-derived CDR1 and CDR2 are MNHEY and SVGAGI. V was pared by 5 bases and J by 10 bases, with 13 bases between. The CDR3 extends over 12 amino acids. The CDR3 sequence: CASSAPDWAQYF. DNA for the CDR3: TGTGCCAGCAGTGCCCCGGATTGGGCGCAGTATTTT.

The chain joins TRBV5-1 to TRBJ1-4; no reliable D call. The germline gives CDR1 SGHRS, CDR2 YFSETQ. The CDR3 sequence is 14 residues long. Trimming removed 3 bases at V and 4 bases at J, with 10 bases between. The CDR3 DNA is TGCGCCAGCAGCTCCGGGATCTTTAATGAAAAACTGTTTTTT. As protein: CASSSGIFNEKLFF.

The chain carries TRBV2 and TRBJ1-1; unclear D gene. The CDR3 loop spans 15 amino acids. The germline V gene has CDR1 SNHLY and CDR2 FYNNEI. V gave up 0 bases and J gave up 2 bases, with 10 bases separating them. CDR3: CASSEARTVNTEAFF. CDR3 DNA sequence: TGTGCCAGCAGTGAAGCGCGGACGGTTAACACTGAAGCTTTCTTT. Full variable domain (remainder filled in from reference TRBV2 and TRBJ1-1): EPEVTQTPSHQVTQMGQEVILRCVPISNHLYFYWYRQILGQKVEFLVSFYNNEISEKSEIFDDQFSVERPDGSNFTLKIRSTKLEDSAMYFCASSEARTVNTEAFFGQGTRLTVV.

The chain carries TRBV6-4 and TRBJ2-2, with D perhaps being TRBD1 or TRBD2 (5 bases each). The CDR3 contains 15 residues. Germline values: CDR1 MRHNA, CDR2 SNTAGT. Trimming stripped 6 bases from V and 2 bases from J, with 13 bases between. CDR3 bases: TGTGCCAGCAGGGGGGTCGGATCAAACACCGGGGAGCTGTTTTTT. It encodes CASRGVGSNTGELFF.

The genes are TRBV5-1 and TRBJ2-2; D gene uncertain. V was clipped by 0 bases and J by 1 base, with 10 bases between them. The CDR3 consists of 16 residues. CDR1 and CDR2 (germline): SGHRS, YFSETQ. The CDR3 bases are TGCGCCAGCAGCTTGGGCCCGGAGAAGAACACCGGGGAGCTGTTTTTT. Its protein product is CASSLGPEKNTGELFF.

Only one count was recorded for this clone. This chain connects TRBV19 to TRBJ2-7; perhaps TRBD2 as D (5 bases). With 8 bases removed from V and 2 bases from J, the gap between germline ends came to 13 bases. Germline loops: CDR1 LNHDA, CDR2 SQIVND (reference sequence). The CDR3 is made up of 13 amino acids. The CDR3 reads CASRGVPTYEQYF. CDR3 bases: TGTGCCAGTCGGGGAGTACCTACCTACGAGCAGTACTTC.

The chain is built from TRBV5-1 and TRBJ2-2; D gene unclear. Germline V gene sequence: CDR1 SGHRS, CDR2 YFSETQ. V was cut by 2 bases and J by 2 bases, with 10 bases left in between. The CDR3 length is 15 residues. The CDR3 DNA is TGCGCCAGCAGCTTTACAAACGTTAACACCGGGGAGCTGTTTTTT. This translates into CASSFTNVNTGELFF.

This chain links TRBV30 with TRBJ1-2; D gene ambiguous. Germline-derived CDR1 and CDR2 are GTSNPN and SVGIG (reference sequence). This CDR3 is 13 amino acids long. The V and J ends lost 0 bases and 4 bases respectively, with 9 bases between them. This chain's CDR3 is CAWSVRLSYGYTF. The CDR3 nucleotides read TGTGCCTGGAGTGTACGATTAAGCTATGGCTACACCTTC.

The chain employs TRBV7-9 and TRBJ2-3; D unclear. Germline V CDR1 and CDR2: SEHNR, FQNEAQ (reference sequence). The CDR3 has 15 amino acids. V lost 3 bases to trimming and J lost 3 bases, with 13 bases between them. The DNA for the CDR3 is TGTGCCAGCAGCTTGAGCTCCTCAGCGACAGATACGCAGTATTTT. Protein: CASSLSSSATDTQYF.

V gene TRBV7-9 combines with J gene TRBJ2-3; D gene unclear. The V end was cut by 3 bases, the J end by 2 bases, with 0 bases between. Germline CDR1 SEHNR, CDR2 FQNEAQ (reference sequence). This CDR3 is 11 amino acids long. CDR3 coding DNA: TGTGCCAGCAGCTTCACAGATACGCAGTATTTT. Protein sequence: CASSFTDTQYF.

This chain connects TRBV7-8 to TRBJ2-3, with 8 bases that match TRBD2. The CDR3 consists of 14 residues. CDR1 and CDR2 from the germline V gene are SGHVS and FQNEAQ. Trimming removed 5 bases from V and 5 bases from J; junction bases left unmatched: 6. The chain's CDR3 is CASSQREPQDTQYF. The CDR3 nucleotides are TGTGCCAGCAGCCAGCGGGAGCCCCAAGATACGCAGTATTTT.

The chain has TRBV11-2 and TRBJ1-2; D is ambiguous. Germline assignment: CDR1 SGHAT and CDR2 FQNNGV. This CDR3 comprises 14 residues. Trimming shortened V by 5 bases and J by 4 bases, and 14 bases separated the two germline ends. The CDR3 spells CASSPEEGFYGYTF. As DNA, the CDR3 is TGTGCCAGCAGCCCCGAGGAAGGCTTCTATGGCTACACCTTC.

The chain is built from TRBV7-3 and TRBJ2-2; perhaps TRBD1 as D (6 bases). The length of the CDR3 is 14 residues. Germline V gene data show CDR1 as SGHTA and CDR2 as FQGTGA. Trimming removed 5 bases from V and 4 bases from J, with 11 bases in between. Written as DNA, the CDR3 is TGTGCCAGCAGCAGGACAGAGACCACCGGGGAGCTGTTTTTT. It encodes CASSRTETTGELFF.

The CDR3 sequence: CASSEAGGPNEQFF. Written as DNA, the CDR3 is TGCGCCAGCAGTGAAGCGGGGGGGCCCAATGAGCAGTTCTTC. The chain couples TRBV10-1 to TRBJ2-1; 10 positions match TRBD2. The CDR3 is made up of 14 amino acids. The germline gives CDR1 WNHNN, CDR2 SYGVQD (reference sequence). V lost 3 bases to trimming and J lost 6 bases; unmatched junction nucleotides: 2.

The chain joins TRBV27 to TRBJ2-5; TRBD2 matches 8 bases. Germline CDR1 and CDR2: MNHEY and SMNVEV (reference sequence). With 5 bases clipped from V and 4 bases from J, the junction kept 6 bases outside the gene matches. The CDR3 consists of 14 residues. The CDR3 DNA sequence: TGTGCCAGCAGTCAAATTAGCGGGATAGAGACCCAGTACTTC. Amino acid sequence: CASSQISGIETQYF.

The V gene is TRBV7-3, the J gene TRBJ2-3, with TRBD1 as a possible D gene (6 bases). V lost 6 bases to trimming and J lost 6 bases, with 19 bases between them. This CDR3 region has 15 residues. Germline V gene data show CDR1 as SGHTA and CDR2 as FQGTGA. CDR3 coding DNA: TGTGCCAGCAGTTGGGGGCCCCAGGTGGCGGATACGCAGTATTTT. Translation: CASSWGPQVADTQYF.

V gene TRBV5-8 combines with J gene TRBJ1-4; 9 bases map to TRBD1. V shed 4 bases, J shed 8 bases, and the junction held 6 bases outside the gene matches. The germline CDR1 and CDR2 sequences are SGHTS and YDEGEE. This CDR3 has 14 residues. This CDR3 is CASSPGQGGEKLFF. The CDR3 DNA follows: TGTGCCAGCAGCCCGGGACAGGGAGGAGAAAAACTGTTTTTT.